The 2 T cell receptor beta chains in this list originate from one sample, sequenced in a study of shared clonotypes between healthy human individuals. Method: immunoSEQ multiplex PCR; TCRdb's copy keeps in-frame clones and lacks some. The data show about 1.1 million clones, about 80% seen once. Specimen: memory CD4+ T cells from PBMCs. Subset described: CD45RA-negative fraction. The receptors come from a man younger than 35 in good health. Some clones in this sample may be carry-over from other donors' samples.

In DNA, the CDR3 is TGCAGCGTTCGACAGGCCTACGAGCAGTACTTC. Translating it yields CSVRQAYEQYF. The chain employs TRBV29-1 and TRBJ2-7, with a weak D call TRBD1 (6 bases). Germline CDR1 and CDR2: SQVTM and ANQGSEA. V lost 5 bases, J lost 2 bases, and 7 bases lay in between. CDR3 length: 11 residues.

V gene TRBV5-6 combines with J gene TRBJ2-5; 7 bases align to TRBD2. The end of the DNA fits TRBJ2-7 better, so the J call may be wrong. The length of the CDR3 is 14 residues. CDR1 and CDR2 (germline): SGHDT, YYEEEE. The CDR3 loop reads CASSLGAGVYEQYF. The CDR3 nucleotides are TGTGCCAGCAGCTTGGGTGCGGGAGTCTACGAGCAGTACTTC.